In this sample, the clone carrying this T cell receptor (beta chain) turned up once. This sample was included in a study of blood T cell repertoires in COVID-19. Authors' processing steps: Amplification of reference gene primers provided the estimated nucleated cell counts. Generated by immunoSEQ multiplex PCR, the TCRdb table keeps only in-frame clones and is missing some. Clonal size and the V and J genes are those of that table, whereas D and trimming came from the DNA. The sample contains over 60,000 clones, 85% to 90% of which appear only once. Trimming cost V 6 bases and J 6 bases; bases outside gene matches: 6. The CDR3 extends over 13 amino acids.

J is TRBJ1-2 and V is TRBV12-3 or TRBV12-4, with 8 bases matching TRBD1. Sequencing used peripheral blood. The receptor's source is a woman aged 45-65 years with active COVID-19. The CDR3 reads CASRQQGGDGYTF. CDR3 coding DNA: TGTGCCAGCAGGCAACAGGGGGGTGATGGCTACACCTTC.